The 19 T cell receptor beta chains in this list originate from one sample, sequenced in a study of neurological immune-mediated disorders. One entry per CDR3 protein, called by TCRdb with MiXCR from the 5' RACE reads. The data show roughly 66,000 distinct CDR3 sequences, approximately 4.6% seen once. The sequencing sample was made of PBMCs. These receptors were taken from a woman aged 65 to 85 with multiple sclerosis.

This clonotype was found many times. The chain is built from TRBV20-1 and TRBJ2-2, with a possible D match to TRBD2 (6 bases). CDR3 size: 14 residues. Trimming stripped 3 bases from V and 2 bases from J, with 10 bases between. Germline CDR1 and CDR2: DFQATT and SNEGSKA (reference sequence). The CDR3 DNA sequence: TGCAGTGCTAGCGGGAGAAAAAACACCGGGGAGCTGTTTTTT. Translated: CSASGRKNTGELFF.

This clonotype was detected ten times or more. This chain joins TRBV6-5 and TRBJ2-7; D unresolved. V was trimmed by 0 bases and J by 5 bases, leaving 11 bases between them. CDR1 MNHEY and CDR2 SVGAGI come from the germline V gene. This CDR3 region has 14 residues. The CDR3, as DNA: TGTGCCAGCAGTTACTCGATCGTTAGCAACGAGCAGTACTTC. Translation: CASSYSIVSNEQYF.

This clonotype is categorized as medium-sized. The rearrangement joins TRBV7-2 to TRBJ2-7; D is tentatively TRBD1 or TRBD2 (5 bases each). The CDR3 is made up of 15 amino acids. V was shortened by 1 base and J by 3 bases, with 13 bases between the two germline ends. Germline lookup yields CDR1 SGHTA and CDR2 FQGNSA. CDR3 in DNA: TGTGCCAGCAGCTTAGTTGGGACGAGGGTCTACGAGCAGTACTTC. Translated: CASSLVGTRVYEQYF.

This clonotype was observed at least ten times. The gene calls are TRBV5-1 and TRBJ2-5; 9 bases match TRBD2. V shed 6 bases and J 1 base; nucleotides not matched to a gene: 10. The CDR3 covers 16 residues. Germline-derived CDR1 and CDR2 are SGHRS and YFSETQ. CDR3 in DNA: TGCGCCAGCAACCCCGGGCCAGCGGGGGGCCAAGAGACCCAGTACTTC. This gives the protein CASNPGPAGGQETQYF.

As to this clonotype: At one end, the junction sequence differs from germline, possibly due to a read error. Here the CDR3 reads CSAGELIGGKPQHF. CDR3 DNA: TGCAGTGCTGGAGAGCTGATAGGCGGAAAACCCCAGCATTTT. The rearrangement links TRBV20-1 to TRBJ1-5; D is ambiguous. The CDR3 runs to 14 residues. CDR1 and CDR2 from the germline V gene are DFQATT and SNEGSKA (reference sequence).

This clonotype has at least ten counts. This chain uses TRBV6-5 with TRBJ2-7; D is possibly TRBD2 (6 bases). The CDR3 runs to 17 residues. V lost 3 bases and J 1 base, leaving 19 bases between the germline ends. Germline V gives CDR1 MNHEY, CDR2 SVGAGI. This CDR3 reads CASSYKGFGSYSYEQYF. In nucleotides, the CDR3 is TGTGCCAGCAGTTATAAGGGGTTCGGGAGCTATTCCTACGAGCAGTACTTC.

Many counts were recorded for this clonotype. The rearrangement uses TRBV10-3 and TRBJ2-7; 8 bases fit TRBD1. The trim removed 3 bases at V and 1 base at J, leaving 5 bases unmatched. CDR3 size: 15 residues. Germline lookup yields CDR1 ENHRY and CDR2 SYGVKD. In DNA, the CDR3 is TGTGCCATCAGTGACCTGACAGGGGCTTCCTACGAGCAGTACTTC. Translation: CAISDLTGASYEQYF.

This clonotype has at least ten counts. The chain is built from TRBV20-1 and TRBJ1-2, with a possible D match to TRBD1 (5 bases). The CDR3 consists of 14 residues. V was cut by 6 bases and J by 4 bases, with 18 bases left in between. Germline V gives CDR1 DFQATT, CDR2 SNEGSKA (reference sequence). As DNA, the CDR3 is TGCAGTGCCCCTAAAACCGGGACGGGCTATGGCTACACCTTC. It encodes CSAPKTGTGYGYTF.

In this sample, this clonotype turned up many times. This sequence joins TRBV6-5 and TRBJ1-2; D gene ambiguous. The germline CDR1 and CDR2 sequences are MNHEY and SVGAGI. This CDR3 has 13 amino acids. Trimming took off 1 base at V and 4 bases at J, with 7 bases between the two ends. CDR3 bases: TGTGCCAGCAGTTACTTCGTAAGCTATGGCTACACCTTC. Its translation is CASSYFVSYGYTF.

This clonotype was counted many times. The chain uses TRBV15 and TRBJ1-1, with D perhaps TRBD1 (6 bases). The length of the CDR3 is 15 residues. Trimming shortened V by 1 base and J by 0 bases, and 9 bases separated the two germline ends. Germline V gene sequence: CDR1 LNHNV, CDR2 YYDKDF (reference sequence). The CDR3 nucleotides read TGTGCCACCAGCAGAGCCAGGGGTATGAACACTGAAGCTTTCTTT. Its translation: CATSRARGMNTEAFF.

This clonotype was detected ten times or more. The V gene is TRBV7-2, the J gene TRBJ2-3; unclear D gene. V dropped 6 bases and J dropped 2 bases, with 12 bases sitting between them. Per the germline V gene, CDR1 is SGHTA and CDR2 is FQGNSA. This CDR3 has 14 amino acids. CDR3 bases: TGTGCCAGCAGGGACGTGGCTTCCACAGATACGCAGTATTTT. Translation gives CASRDVASTDTQYF.

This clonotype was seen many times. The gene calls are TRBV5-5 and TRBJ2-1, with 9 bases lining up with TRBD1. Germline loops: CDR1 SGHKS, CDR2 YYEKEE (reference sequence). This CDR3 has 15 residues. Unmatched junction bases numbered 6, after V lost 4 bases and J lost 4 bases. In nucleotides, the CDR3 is TGTGCCAGCAGCCGCGGGACAGGGATTTACAATGAGCAGTTCTTC. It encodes CASSRGTGIYNEQFF.

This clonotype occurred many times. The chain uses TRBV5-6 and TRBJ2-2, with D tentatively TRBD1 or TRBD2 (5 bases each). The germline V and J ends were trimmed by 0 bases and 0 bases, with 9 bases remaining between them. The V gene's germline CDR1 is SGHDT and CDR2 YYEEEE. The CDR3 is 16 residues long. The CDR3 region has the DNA TGTGCCAGCAGCTTGGACACGGGGCCGAACACCGGGGAGCTGTTTTTT. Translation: CASSLDTGPNTGELFF.

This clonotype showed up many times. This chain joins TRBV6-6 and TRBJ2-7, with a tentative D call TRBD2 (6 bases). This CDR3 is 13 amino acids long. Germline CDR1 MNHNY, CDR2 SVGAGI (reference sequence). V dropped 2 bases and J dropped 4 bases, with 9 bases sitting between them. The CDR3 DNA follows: TGTGCCAGCAGTTACCAAAGCGGGTACGAGCAGTACTTC. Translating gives CASSYQSGYEQYF.

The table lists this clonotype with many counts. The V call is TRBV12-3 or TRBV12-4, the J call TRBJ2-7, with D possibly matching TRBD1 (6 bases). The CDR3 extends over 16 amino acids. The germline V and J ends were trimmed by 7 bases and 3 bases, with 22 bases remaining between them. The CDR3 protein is CASNPPGTGNFYEQYF. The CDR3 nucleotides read TGTGCCAGCAATCCCCCCGGAACAGGGAATTTCTACGAGCAGTACTTC.

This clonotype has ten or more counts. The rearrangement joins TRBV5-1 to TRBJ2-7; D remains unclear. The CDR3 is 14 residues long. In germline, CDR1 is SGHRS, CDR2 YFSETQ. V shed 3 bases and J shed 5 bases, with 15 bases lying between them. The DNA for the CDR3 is TGCGCCAGCAGCTCCTGGACGGTGTTTAACGAGCAGTACTTC. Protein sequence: CASSSWTVFNEQYF.

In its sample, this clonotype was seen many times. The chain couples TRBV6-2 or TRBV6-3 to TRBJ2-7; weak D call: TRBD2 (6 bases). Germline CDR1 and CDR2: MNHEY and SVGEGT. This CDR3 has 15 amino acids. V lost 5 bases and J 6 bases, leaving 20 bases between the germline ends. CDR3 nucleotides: TGTGCCAGCAGTGAACGCACCCCACTAGCTGTCGAGCAGTACTTC. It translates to CASSERTPLAVEQYF.

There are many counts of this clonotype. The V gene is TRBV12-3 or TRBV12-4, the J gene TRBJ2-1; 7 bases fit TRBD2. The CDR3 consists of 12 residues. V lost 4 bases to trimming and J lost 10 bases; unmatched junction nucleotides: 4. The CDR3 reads CASSSWGGEQFF. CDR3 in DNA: TGTGCCAGCAGTTCCTGGGGGGGAGAGCAGTTCTTC.

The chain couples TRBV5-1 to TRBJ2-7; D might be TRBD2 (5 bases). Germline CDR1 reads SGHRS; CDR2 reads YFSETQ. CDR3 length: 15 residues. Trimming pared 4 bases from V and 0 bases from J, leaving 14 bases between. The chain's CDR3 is CASSPLSGSSYEQYF. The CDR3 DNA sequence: TGCGCCAGCAGCCCACTTTCTGGGAGCTCCTACGAGCAGTACTTC. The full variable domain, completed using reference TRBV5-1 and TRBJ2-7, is KAGVTQTPRYLIKTRGQQVTLSCSPISGHRSVSWYQQTPGQGLQFLFEYFSETQRNKGNFPGRFSGRQFSNSRSEMNVSTLELGDSALYLCASSPLSGSSYEQYFGPGTRLTVT.